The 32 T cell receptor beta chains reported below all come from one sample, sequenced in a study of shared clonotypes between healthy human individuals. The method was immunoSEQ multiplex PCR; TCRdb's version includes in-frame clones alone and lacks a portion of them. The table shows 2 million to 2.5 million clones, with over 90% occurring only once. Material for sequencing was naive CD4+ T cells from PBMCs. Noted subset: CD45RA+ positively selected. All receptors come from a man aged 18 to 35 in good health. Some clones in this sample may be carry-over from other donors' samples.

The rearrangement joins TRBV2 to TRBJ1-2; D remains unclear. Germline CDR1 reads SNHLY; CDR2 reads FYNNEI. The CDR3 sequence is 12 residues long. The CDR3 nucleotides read TGTGCTTCAGGCGAAACAAACTATGGCTACACCTTC. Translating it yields CASGETNYGYTF.

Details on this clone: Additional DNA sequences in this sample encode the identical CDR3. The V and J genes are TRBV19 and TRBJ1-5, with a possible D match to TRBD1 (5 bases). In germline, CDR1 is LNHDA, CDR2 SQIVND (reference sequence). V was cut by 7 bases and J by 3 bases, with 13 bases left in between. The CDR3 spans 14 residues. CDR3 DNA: TGTGCCAGTACCTTGGGGCAGATCAATCAGCCCCAGCATTTT. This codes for CASTLGQINQPQHF.

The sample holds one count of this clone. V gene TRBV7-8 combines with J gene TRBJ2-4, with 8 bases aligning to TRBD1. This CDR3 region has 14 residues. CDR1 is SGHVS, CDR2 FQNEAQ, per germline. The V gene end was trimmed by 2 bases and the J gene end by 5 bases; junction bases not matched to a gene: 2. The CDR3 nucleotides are TGTGCCAGCAGCTTACTGACAGGGGAAAACATTCAGTACTTC. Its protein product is CASSLLTGENIQYF.

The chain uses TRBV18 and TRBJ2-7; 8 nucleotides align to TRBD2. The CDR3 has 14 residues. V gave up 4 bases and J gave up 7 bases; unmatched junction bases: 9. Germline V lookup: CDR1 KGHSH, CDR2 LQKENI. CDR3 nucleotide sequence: TGTGCCAGCTCACTGGGACTACCTAGCGGGGAGCAGTACTTC. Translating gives CASSLGLPSGEQYF.

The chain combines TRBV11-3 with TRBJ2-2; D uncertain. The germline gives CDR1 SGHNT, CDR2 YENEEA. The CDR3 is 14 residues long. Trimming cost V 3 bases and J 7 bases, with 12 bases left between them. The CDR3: CASSLLATGGELFF. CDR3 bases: TGTGCCAGCAGCTTGTTAGCTACGGGCGGGGAGCTGTTTTTT.

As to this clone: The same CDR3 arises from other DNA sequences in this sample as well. CDR3 bases: TGCGCCAGCAGCCTGACAGGGCCAGAGACCCAGTACTTC. This gives the protein CASSLTGPETQYF. V usage is TRBV5-1 and J usage is TRBJ2-5, with 7 bases lining up with TRBD1. Trimming cost V 4 bases and J 4 bases; bases outside gene matches: 4. The CDR3 is 13 residues long. Germline CDR1 and CDR2: SGHRS and YFSETQ.

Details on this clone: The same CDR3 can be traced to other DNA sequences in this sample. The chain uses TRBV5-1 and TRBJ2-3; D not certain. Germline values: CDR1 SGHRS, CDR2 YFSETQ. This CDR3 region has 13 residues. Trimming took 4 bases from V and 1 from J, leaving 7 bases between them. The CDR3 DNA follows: TGCGCCAGCAGCAGCCAGGGCACAGATACGCAGTATTTT. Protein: CASSSQGTDTQYF.

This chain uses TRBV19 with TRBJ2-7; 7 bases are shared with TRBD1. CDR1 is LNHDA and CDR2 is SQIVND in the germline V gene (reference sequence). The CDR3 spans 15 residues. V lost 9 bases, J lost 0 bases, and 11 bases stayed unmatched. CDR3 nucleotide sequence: TGTGCCAGCTCGGTGAGGGGGCAAATCTCCTACGAGCAGTACTTC. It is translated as CASSVRGQISYEQYF.

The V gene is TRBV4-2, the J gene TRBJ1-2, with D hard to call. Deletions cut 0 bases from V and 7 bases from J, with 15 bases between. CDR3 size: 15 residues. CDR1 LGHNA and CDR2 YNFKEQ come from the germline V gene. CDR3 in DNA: TGTGCCAGCAGCCAAGATCGGATTCGGCCTTCTGGCTACACCTTC. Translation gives CASSQDRIRPSGYTF.

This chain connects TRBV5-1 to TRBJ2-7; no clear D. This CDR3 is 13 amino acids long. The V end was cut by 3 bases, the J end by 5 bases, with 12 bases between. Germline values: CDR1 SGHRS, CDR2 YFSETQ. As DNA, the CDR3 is TGCGCCAGCAGCTCCCCCCCCGGAAACGAGCAGTACTTC. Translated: CASSSPPGNEQYF.

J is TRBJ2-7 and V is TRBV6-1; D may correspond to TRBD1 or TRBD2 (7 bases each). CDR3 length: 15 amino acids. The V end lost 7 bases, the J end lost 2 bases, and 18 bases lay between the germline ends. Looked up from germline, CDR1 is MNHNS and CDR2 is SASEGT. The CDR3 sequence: CASINRGGVTYEQYF. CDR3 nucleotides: TGTGCCAGCATTAACAGGGGAGGGGTGACCTACGAGCAGTACTTC.

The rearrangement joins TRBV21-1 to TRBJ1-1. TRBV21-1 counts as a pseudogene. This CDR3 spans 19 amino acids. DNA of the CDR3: TGTGCCAGCAGCAAAAGGACCCAAGGCAGAGGGGACTTAAACACTGAAGCTTTCTTT. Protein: CASSKRTQGRGDLNTEAFF.

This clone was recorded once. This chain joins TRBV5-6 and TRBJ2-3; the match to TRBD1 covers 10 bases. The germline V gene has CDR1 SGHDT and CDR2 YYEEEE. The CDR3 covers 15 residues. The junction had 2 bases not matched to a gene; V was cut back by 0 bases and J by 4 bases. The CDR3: CASSLVGTGADTQYF. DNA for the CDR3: TGTGCCAGCAGCTTGGTTGGGACAGGGGCAGATACGCAGTATTTT.

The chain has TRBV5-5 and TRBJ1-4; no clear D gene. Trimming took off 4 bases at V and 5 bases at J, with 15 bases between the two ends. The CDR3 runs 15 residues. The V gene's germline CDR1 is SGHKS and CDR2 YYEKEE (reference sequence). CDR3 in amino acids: CASSANVDQNEKLFF. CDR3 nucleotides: TGTGCCAGCAGCGCCAACGTCGACCAAAATGAAAAACTGTTTTTT.

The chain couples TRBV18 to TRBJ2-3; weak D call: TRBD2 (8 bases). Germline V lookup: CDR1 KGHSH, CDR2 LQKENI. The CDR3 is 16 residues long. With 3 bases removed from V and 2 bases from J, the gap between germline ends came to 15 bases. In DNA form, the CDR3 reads TGTGCCAGCTCACCGGCGGGGGGACAGTTCACAGATACGCAGTATTTT. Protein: CASSPAGGQFTDTQYF.

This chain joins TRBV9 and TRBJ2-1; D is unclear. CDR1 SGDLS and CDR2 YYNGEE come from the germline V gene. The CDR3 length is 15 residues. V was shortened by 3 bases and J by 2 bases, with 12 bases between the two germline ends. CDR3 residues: CASSAGRPAYNEQFF. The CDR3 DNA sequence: TGTGCCAGCAGCGCCGGCCGTCCCGCCTACAATGAGCAGTTCTTC.

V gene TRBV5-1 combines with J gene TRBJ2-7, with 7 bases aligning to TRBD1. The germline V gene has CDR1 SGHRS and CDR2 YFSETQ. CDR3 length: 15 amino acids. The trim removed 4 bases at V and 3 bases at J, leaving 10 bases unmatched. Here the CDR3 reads CASSPKGDSIYEQYF. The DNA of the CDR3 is TGCGCCAGCAGCCCGAAGGGGGACAGTATCTACGAGCAGTACTTC.

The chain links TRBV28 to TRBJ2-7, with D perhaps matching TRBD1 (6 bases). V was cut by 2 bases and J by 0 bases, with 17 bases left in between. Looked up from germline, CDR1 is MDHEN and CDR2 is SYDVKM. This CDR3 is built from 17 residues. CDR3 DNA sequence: TGTGCCAGCAGTTTAGGGCCCCACAGGGCGAGCTCCTACGAGCAGTACTTC. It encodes CASSLGPHRASSYEQYF. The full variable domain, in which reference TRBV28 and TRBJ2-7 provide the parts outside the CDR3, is DVKVTQSSRYLVKRTGEKVFLECVQDMDHENMFWYRQDPGLGLRLIYFSYDVKMKEKGDIPEGYSVSREKKERFSLILESASTNQTSMYLCASSLGPHRASSYEQYFGPGTRLTVT.

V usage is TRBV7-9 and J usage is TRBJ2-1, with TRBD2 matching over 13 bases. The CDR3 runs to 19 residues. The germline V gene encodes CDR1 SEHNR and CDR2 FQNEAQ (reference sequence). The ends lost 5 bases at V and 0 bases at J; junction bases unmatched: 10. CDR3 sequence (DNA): TGTGCCAGCAGCAGGGTCTGGACTAGCGGGAGTAGCTCCTACAATGAGCAGTTCTTC. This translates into CASSRVWTSGSSSYNEQFF.

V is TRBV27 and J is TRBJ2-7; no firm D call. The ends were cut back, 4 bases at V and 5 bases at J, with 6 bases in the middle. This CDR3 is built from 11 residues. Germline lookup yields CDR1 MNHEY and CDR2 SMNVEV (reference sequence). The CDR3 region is CASSWLNEQYF. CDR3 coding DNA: TGTGCCAGCAGTTGGTTGAACGAGCAGTACTTC.

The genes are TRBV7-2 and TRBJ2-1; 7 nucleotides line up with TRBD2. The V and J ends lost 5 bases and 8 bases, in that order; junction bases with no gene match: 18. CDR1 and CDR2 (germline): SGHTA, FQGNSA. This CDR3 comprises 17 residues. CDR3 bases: TGTGCCAGCAGCAACCAGTGGGGCGGGGGTTTGGGAGATGAGCAGTTCTTC. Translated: CASSNQWGGGLGDEQFF.

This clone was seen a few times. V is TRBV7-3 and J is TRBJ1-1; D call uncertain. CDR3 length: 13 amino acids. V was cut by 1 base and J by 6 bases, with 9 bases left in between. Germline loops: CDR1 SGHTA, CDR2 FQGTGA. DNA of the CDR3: TGTGCCAGCAGCTTAAATTTTGGCGCTGAAGCTTTCTTT. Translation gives CASSLNFGAEAFF. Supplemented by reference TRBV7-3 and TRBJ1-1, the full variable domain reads GAGVSQTPSNKVTEKGKYVELRCDPISGHTALYWYRQSLGQGPEFLIYFQGTGAADDSGLPNDRFFAVRPEGSVSTLKIQRTERGDSAVYLCASSLNFGAEAFFGQGTRLTVV.

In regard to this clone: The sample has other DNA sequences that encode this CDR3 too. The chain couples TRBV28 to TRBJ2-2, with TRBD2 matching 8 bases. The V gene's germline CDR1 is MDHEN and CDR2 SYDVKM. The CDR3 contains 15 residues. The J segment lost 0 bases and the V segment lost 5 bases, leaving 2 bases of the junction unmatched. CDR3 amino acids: CASSTAGANTGELFF. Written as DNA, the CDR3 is TGTGCCAGCAGTACAGCGGGGGCGAACACCGGGGAGCTGTTTTTT.

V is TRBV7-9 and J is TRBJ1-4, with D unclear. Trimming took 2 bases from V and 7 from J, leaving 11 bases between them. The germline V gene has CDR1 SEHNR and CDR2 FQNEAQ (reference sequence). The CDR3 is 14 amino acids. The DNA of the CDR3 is TGTGCCAGCAGCTTATACGACGGTCCTGAAAAACTGTTTTTT. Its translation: CASSLYDGPEKLFF.

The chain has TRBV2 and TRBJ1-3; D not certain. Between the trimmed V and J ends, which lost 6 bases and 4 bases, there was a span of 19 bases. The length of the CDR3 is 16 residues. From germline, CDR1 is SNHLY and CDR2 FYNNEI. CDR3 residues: CASSALTGHAGNTIYF. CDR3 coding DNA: TGTGCCAGCAGCGCCCTCACGGGCCATGCGGGAAACACCATATATTTT.

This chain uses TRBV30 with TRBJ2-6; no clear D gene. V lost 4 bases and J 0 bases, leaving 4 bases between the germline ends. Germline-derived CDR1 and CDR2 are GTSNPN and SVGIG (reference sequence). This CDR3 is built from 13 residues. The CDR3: CAWMYSGANVLTF. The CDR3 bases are TGTGCCTGGATGTACTCTGGGGCCAACGTCCTGACTTTC.

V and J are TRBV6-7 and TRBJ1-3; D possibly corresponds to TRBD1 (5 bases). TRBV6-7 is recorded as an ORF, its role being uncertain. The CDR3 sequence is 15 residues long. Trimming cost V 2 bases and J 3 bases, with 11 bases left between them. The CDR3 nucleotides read TGTGCCAGCAGTTACCCCGGGACTGGTGGAAACACCATATATTTT. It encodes CASSYPGTGGNTIYF.

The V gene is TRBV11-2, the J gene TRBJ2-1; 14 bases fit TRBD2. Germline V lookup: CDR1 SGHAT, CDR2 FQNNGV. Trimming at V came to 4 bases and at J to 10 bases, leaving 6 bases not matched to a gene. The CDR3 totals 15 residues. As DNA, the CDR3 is TGTGCCAGCAGCTCCGGGACTAGCGGGAGTTGGGAGCAGTTCTTC. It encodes CASSSGTSGSWEQFF.

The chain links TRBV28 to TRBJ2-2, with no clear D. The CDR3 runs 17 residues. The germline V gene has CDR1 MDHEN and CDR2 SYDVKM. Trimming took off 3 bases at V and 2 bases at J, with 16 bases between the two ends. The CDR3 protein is CASSFLGISSNTGELFF. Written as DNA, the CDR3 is TGTGCCAGCAGTTTCCTGGGGATCTCCTCTAACACCGGGGAGCTGTTTTTT.

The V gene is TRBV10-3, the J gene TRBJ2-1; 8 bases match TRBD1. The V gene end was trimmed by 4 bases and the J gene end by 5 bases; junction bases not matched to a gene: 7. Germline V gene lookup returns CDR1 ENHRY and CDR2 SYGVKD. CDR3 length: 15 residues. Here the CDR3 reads CAISVQGAGDNEQFF. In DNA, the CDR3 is TGTGCCATCAGTGTCCAGGGGGCAGGGGACAATGAGCAGTTCTTC.

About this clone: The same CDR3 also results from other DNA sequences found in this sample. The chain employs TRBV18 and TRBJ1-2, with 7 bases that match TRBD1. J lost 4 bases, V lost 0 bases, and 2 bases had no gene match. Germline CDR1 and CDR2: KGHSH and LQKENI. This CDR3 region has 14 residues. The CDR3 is CASSPPTGSYGYTF. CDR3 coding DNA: TGTGCCAGCTCACCACCGACAGGGTCCTATGGCTACACCTTC.

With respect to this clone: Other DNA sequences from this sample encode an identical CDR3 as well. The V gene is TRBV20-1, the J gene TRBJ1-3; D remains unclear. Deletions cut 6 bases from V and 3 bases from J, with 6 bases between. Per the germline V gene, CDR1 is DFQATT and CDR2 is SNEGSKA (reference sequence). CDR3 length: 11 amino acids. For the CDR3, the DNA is TGCAGTGCCTCGGGTGGAAACACCATATATTTT. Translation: CSASGGNTIYF.